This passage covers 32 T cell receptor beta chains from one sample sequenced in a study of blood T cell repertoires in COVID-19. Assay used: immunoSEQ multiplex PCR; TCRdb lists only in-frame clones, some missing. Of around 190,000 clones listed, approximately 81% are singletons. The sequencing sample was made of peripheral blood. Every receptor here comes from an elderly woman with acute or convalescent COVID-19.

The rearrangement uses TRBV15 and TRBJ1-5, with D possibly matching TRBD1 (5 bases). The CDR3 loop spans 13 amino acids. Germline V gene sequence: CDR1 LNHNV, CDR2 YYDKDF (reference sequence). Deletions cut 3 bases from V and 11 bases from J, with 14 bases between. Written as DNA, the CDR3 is TGTGCCACCAGCAGCGACCTAAAGGGGACCCAGCATTTT. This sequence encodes CATSSDLKGTQHF.

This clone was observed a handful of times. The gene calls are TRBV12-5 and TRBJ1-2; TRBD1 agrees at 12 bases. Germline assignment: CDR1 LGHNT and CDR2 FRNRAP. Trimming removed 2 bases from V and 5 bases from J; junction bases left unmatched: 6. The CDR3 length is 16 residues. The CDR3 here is CASGLSPGQGAYGYTF. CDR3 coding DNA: TGTGCTAGTGGTTTGTCTCCGGGACAGGGGGCATATGGCTACACCTTC.

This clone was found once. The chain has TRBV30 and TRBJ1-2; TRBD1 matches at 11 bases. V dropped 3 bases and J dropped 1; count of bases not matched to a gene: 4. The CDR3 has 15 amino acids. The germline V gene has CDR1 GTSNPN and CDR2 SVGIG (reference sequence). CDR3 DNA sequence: TGTGCCTGGAGCCCCGGGACAGGGGGTAACTATGGCTACACCTTC. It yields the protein CAWSPGTGGNYGYTF. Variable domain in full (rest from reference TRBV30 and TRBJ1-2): SQTIHQWPATLVQPVGSPLSLECTVEGTSNPNLYWYRQAAGRGLQLLFYSVGIGQISSEVPQNLSASRPQDRQFILSSKKLLLSDSGFYLCAWSPGTGGNYGYTFGSGTRLTVV.

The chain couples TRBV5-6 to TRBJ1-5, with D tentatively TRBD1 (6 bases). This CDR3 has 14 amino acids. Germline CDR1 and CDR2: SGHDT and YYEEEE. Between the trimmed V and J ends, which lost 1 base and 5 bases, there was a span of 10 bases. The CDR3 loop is CASSLPGVHQPQHF. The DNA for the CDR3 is TGTGCCAGCAGCTTGCCAGGGGTTCATCAGCCCCAGCATTTT.

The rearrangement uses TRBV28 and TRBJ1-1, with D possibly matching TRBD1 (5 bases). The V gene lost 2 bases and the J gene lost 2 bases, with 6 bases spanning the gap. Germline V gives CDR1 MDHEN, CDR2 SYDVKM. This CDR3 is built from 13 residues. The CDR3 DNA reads TGTGCCAGCAGTTTAGACAGAAACACTGAAGCTTTCTTT. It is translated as CASSLDRNTEAFF.

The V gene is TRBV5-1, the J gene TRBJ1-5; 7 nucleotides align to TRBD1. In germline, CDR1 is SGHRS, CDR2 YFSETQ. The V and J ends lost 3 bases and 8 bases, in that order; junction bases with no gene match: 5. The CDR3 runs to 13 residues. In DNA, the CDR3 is TGCGCCAGCAGCTCGACAGGGTCTGAGCCCCAGCATTTT. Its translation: CASSSTGSEPQHF.

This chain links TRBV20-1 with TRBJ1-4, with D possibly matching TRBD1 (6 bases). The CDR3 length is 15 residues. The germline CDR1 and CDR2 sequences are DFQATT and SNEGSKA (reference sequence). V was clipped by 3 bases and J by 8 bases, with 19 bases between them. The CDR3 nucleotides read TGCAGTGCTAGTACAGGCCGGGACATGTGGGAAAAACTGTTTTTT. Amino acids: CSASTGRDMWEKLFF.

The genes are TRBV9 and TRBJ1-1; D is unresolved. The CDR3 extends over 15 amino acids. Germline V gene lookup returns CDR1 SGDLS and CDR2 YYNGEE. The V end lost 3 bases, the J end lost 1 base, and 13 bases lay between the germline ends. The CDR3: CASSAREGTNTEAFF. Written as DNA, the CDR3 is TGTGCCAGCAGCGCGCGGGAGGGAACGAACACTGAAGCTTTCTTT.

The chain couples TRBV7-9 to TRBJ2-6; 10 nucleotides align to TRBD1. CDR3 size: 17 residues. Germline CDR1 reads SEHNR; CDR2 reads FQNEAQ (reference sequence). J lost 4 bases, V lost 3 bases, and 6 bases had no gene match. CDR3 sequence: CASSLGTGVAGANVLTF. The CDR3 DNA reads TGTGCCAGCAGCTTGGGGACAGGGGTTGCAGGGGCCAACGTCCTGACTTTC.

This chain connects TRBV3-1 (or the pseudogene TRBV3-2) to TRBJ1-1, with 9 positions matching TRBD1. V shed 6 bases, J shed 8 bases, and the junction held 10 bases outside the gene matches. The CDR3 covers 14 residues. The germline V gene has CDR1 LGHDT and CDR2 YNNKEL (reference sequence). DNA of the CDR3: TGTGCCAGCAGTTTCTTCCCGGGACAGGGAGAAGCTTTCTTT. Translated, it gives CASSFFPGQGEAFF.

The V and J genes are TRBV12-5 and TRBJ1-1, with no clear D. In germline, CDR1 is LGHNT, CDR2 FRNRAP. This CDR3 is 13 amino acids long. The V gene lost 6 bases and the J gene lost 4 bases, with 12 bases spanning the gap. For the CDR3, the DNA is TGTGCTAGTGGCCCGTCCTCTTCCACTGAAGCTTTCTTT. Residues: CASGPSSSTEAFF.

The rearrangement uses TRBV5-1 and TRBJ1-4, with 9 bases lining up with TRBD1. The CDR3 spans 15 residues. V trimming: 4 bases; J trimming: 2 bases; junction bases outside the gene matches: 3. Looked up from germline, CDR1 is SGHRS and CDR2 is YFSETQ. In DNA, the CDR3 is TGCGCCAGCAGCACTGGACAGGGGACTAATGAAAAACTGTTTTTT. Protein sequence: CASSTGQGTNEKLFF. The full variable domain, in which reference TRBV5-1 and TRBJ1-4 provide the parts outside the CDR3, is KAGVTQTPRYLIKTRGQQVTLSCSPISGHRSVSWYQQTPGQGLQFLFEYFSETQRNKGNFPGRFSGRQFSNSRSEMNVSTLELGDSALYLCASSTGQGTNEKLFFGSGTQLSVL.

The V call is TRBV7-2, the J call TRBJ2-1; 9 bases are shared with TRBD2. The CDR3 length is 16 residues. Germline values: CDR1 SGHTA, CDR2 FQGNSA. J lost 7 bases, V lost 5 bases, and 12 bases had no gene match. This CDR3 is CASSPPSGGRGNEQFF. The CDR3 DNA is TGTGCCAGCAGCCCGCCAAGCGGCGGGAGGGGTAATGAGCAGTTCTTC.

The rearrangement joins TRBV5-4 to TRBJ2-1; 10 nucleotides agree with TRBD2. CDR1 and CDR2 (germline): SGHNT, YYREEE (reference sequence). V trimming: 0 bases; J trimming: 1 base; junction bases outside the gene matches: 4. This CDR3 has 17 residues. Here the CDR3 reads CASSLASGSISYNEQFF. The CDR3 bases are TGTGCCAGCAGCTTGGCTAGCGGGAGTATTTCCTACAATGAGCAGTTCTTC.

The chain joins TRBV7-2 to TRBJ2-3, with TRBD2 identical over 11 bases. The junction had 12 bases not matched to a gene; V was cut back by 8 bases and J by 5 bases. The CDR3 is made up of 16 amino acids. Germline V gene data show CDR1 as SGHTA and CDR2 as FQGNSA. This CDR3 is CASVGGSGRAVDTQYF. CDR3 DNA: TGTGCCAGCGTCGGGGGTAGCGGGAGGGCCGTAGATACGCAGTATTTT.

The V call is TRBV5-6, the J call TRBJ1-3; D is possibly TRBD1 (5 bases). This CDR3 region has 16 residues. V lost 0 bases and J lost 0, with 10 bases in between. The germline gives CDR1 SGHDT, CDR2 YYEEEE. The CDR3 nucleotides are TGTGCCAGCAGCTTGGAGATAGGGGTCTCTGGAAACACCATATATTTT. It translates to CASSLEIGVSGNTIYF.

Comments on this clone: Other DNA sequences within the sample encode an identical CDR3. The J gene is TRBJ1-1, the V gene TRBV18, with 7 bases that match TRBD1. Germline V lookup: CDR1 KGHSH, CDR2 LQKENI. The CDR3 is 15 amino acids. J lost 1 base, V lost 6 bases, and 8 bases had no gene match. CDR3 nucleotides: TGTGCCAGCTCCCCTAGACAGGGAGGGAACACTGAAGCTTTCTTT. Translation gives CASSPRQGGNTEAFF.

This CDR3 is CASSPRTVNVYEQYF. Here the CDR3 DNA reads TGTGCCAGCAGCCCTCGGACAGTTAACGTCTACGAGCAGTACTTC. The chain links TRBV5-6 to TRBJ2-7, with D perhaps matching TRBD1 (6 bases). The germline V gene encodes CDR1 SGHDT and CDR2 YYEEEE. This CDR3 has 15 residues. Trimming took off 4 bases at V and 3 bases at J, with 17 bases between the two ends.

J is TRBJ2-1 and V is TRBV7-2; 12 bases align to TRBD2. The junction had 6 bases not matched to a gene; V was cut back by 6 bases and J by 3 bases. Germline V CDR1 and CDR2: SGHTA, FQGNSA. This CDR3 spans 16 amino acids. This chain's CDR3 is CASRSRTSGIYNEQFF. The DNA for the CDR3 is TGTGCCAGCAGATCTCGGACTAGCGGGATCTACAATGAGCAGTTCTTC.

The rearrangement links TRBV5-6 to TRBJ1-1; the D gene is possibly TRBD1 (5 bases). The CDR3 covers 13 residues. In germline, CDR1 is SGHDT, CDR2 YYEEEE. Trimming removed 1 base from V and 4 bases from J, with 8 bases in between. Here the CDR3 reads CASSLPGGTEAFF. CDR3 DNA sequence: TGTGCCAGCAGCTTGCCGGGGGGCACTGAAGCTTTCTTT.

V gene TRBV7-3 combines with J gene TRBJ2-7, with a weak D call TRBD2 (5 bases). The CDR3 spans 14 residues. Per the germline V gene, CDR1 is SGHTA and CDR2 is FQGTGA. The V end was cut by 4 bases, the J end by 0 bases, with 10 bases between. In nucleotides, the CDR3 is TGTGCCAGCAGCTCCGAGGGCGGCTCCTACGAGCAGTACTTC. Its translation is CASSSEGGSYEQYF.

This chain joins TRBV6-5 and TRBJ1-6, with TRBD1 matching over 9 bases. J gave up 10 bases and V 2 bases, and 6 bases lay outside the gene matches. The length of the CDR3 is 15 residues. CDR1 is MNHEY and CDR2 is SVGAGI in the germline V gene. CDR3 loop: CASSYQTGGWSPLHF. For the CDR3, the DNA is TGTGCCAGCAGTTACCAGACAGGGGGATGGTCACCCCTCCACTTT.

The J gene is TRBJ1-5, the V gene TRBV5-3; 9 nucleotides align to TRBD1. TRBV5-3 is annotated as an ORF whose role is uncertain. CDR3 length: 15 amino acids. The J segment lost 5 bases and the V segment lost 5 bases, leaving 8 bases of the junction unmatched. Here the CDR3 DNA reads TGTGCCAGAAGTCCGGGGACAGGGAAAGATCAGCCCCAGCATTTT. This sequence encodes CARSPGTGKDQPQHF.

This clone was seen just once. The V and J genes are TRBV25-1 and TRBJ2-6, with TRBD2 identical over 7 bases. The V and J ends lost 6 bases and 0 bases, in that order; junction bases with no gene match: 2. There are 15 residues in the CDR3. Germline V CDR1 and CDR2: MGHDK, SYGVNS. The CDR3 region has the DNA TGTGCCAGCAGCGGGAGGTACTCTGGGGCCAACGTCCTGACTTTC. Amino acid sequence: CASSGRYSGANVLTF.

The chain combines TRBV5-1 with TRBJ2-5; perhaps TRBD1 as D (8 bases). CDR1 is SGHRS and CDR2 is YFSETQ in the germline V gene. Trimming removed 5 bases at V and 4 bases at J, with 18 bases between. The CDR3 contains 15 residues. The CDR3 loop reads CASRTGVLARETQYF. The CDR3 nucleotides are TGCGCCAGCAGGACAGGGGTACTAGCGAGAGAGACCCAGTACTTC.

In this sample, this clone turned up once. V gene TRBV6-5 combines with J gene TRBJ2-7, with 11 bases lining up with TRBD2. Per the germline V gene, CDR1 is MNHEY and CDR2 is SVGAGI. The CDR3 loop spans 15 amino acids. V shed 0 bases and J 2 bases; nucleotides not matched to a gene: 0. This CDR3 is CASSYSLAGAYEQYF. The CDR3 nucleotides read TGTGCCAGCAGTTACTCACTAGCGGGAGCCTACGAGCAGTACTTC.

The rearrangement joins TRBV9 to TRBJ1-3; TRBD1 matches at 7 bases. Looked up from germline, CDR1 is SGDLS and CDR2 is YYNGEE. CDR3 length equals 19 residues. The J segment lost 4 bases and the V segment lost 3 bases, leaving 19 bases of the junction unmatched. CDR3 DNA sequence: TGTGCCAGCAGCGCCCTGAAAGGGGGCGTAGGGCGAGTGGGAAACACCATATATTTT. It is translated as CASSALKGGVGRVGNTIYF. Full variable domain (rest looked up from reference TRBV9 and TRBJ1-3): DSGVTQTPKHLITATGQRVTLRCSPRSGDLSVYWYQQSLDQGLQFLIQYYNGEERAKGNILERFSAQQFPDLHSELNLSSLELGDSALYFCASSALKGGVGRVGNTIYFGEGSWLTVV.

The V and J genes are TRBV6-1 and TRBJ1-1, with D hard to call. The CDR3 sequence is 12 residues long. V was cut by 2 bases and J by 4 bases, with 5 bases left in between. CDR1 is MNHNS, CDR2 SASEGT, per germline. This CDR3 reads CASSEIGTEAFF. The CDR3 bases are TGTGCCAGCAGTGAAATCGGCACTGAAGCTTTCTTT.

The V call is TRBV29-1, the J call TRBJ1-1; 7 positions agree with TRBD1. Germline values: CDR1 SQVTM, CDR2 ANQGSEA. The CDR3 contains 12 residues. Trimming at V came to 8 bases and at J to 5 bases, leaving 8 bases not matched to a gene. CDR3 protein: CSTKQQGTEAFF. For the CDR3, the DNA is TGCAGCACTAAACAACAGGGGACTGAAGCTTTCTTT.

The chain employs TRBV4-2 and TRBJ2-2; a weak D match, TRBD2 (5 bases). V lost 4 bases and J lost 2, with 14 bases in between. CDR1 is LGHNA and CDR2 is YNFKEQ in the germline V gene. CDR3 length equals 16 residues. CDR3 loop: CASSRRDLLNTGELFF. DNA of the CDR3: TGTGCCAGCAGCCGCCGGGATCTACTTAACACCGGGGAGCTGTTTTTT.

CDR3 region: CASSSDRGDTEAFF. CDR3 bases: TGTGCCAGCAGCTCAGACAGGGGAGATACTGAAGCTTTCTTT. The gene calls are TRBV25-1 and TRBJ1-1; 8 positions agree with TRBD1. The CDR3 is 14 amino acids. V lost 6 bases to trimming and J lost 5 bases; unmatched junction nucleotides: 8. Germline CDR1 MGHDK, CDR2 SYGVNS.

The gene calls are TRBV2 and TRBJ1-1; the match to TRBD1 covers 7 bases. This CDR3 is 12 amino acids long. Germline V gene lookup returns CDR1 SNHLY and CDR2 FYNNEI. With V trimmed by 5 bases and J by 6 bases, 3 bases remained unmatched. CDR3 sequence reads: CASSLGQAEAFF. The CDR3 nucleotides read TGTGCCAGCAGTCTAGGACAGGCTGAAGCTTTCTTT. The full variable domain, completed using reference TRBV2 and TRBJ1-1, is EPEVTQTPSHQVTQMGQEVILRCVPISNHLYFYWYRQILGQKVEFLVSFYNNEISEKSEIFDDQFSVERPDGSNFTLKIRSTKLEDSAMYFCASSLGQAEAFFGQGTRLTVV.